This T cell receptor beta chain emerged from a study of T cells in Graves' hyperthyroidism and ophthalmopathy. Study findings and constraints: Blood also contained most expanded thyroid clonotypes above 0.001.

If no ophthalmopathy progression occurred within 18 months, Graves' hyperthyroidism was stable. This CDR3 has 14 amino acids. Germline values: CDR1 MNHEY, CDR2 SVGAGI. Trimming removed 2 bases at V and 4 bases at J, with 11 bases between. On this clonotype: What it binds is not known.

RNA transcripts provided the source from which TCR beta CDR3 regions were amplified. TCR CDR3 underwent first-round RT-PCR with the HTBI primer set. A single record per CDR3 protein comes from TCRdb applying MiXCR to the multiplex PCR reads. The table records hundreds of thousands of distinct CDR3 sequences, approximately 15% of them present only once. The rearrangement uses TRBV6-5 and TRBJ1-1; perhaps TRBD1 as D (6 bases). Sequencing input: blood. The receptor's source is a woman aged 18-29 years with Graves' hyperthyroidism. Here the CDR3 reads CASSYEGVSTEAFF. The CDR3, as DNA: TGTGCCAGCAGTTACGAGGGGGTGAGCACTGAAGCTTTCTTT.